This T cell receptor (beta chain) came from a study of control samples from healthy donors and cancer patients. Only in-frame clones appear in the TCRdb table, and some are missing; sequencing was by immunoSEQ multiplex PCR. Here the sample spans around 170,000 clones, roughly 89% being singletons. The sequence derives from a woman aged 45-65 years in good health. Specimen: blood.

The DNA for the CDR3 is TGTGCCAGCAGCTTAGTCGGGACCCAGCAGTTCTTC. Protein: CASSLVGTQQFF. The chain joins TRBV7-9 to TRBJ2-1; either TRBD1 or TRBD2 may supply D (5 bases each). V was pared by 1 base and J by 11 bases, with 9 bases between. The CDR3 sequence is 12 residues long. CDR1 is SEHNR and CDR2 is FQNEAQ in the germline V gene (reference sequence). Supplemented by reference TRBV7-9 and TRBJ2-1, the full variable domain reads DTGVSQNPRHKITKRGQNVTFRCDPISEHNRLYWYRQTLGQGPEFLTYFQNEAQLEKSRLLSDRFSAERPKGSFSTLEIQRTEQGDSAMYLCASSLVGTQQFFGPGTRLTVL.